This T cell receptor beta chain came from a study of T-cell reconstitution after alpha-beta-depleted transplantation in children. Unique molecular identifiers were incorporated during preparation of the TCRbeta library. TCRdb reprocessed the PCR reads via MiXCR and lists one record per CDR3 protein. The table shows under 250,000 distinct CDR3 sequences, with 20% to 30% occurring only once. As to this clonotype: The antigen remains undetermined.

The CDR3 is made up of 12 amino acids. The germline V gene encodes CDR1 MNHEY and CDR2 SVGEGT. V shed 11 bases and J 5 bases; nucleotides not matched to a gene: 7. Overall study findings and caveats: Several hundred rapidly expanded clones from non-depleted graft cells reportedly supplied alpha-beta T cells about two months post-transplant. Certain patients had high TCRbeta diversity at day 60, and it came from recipient T cells and thymic progenitors that survived. Once a year had passed after transplant, T-cell counts and diversity came mostly from newly produced T cells.

This material consisted of PBMCs, mostly from graft donor cells, taken 360 days after TCRalphabeta/CD19-depleted stem cell transplant. The sequence was collected from a female patient aged 2-15 years who had a stem cell transplant for congenital amegakaryocytic thrombocytopenia, so the T cells may come from the graft donor. The chain recombines TRBV6-2 or TRBV6-3 with TRBJ1-2; 8 bases align to TRBD1. The CDR3 is CAYKDRVYGYTF. CDR3 DNA sequence: TGTGCCTACAAGGACAGGGTTTATGGCTACACCTTC.